Sequencing of this T cell receptor beta chain was carried out in a study of shared clonotypes between healthy human individuals. For this clone: The junction does not match germline at one end; this may be a read error.

Methods used by the authors: ImmunoSEQ only sent back junction sequences with no quality scores, so filtering was done differently. Sequencing used immunoSEQ multiplex PCR; TCRdb keeps in-frame clones, though not all of them. V and J calls and clone size are as listed in that table; D and trimming were resolved from the DNA. The sample shows over a million clones, approximately 80% of them seen only once. The germline V gene encodes CDR1 MNHEY and CDR2 SVGAGI. The CDR3 extends over 15 amino acids. The chain is built from TRBV6-5 and TRBJ1-4, with TRBD1 as a possible D gene (5 bases). The sequencing sample was made of memory CD4+ T cells from PBMCs. This sample's subset: CD45RA-negative fraction. The clonotype originates from a man younger than 35 in good health. Some clones in this sample may be carry-over from other donors' samples. CDR3 in DNA: TGTGCCAGCAGCCCCGTGGGGACGCAAGGGAAAAAGCTGTTTTTT. Translated: CASSPVGTQGKKLFF.